These 19 T cell receptor beta chains came from one sample sequenced in a study of PD-1 blockade in mismatch repair-deficient tumors. The table came from immunoSEQ multiplex PCR; TCRdb's copy has only in-frame clones and leaves some out. The sample records 15,000 or so clones, roughly 80% being singletons. The specimen was PBMCs, collected 4 weeks after starting pembrolizumab. The receptors were gathered from an adult with mismatch repair-deficient cancer.

The chain recombines TRBV5-1 with TRBJ1-1; the D is unclear. The CDR3 loop spans 15 amino acids. V lost 4 bases to trimming and J lost 2 bases, with 15 bases between them. The germline V gene has CDR1 SGHRS and CDR2 YFSETQ. In DNA, the CDR3 is TGCGCCAGCAGCCCACCCTTGGAGATAAACACTGAAGCTTTCTTT. Its translation: CASSPPLEINTEAFF.

V and J are TRBV25-1 and TRBJ2-1; 7 nucleotides align to TRBD2. Germline values: CDR1 MGHDK, CDR2 SYGVNS. The CDR3 has 16 residues. V trimming: 1 base; J trimming: 1 base; junction bases outside the gene matches: 4. CDR3 residues: CASSEWEGRSYNEQFF. CDR3 DNA sequence: TGTGCCAGCAGTGAATGGGAGGGAAGGTCCTACAATGAGCAGTTCTTC.

The J gene is TRBJ1-1, the V gene TRBV5-3; D might be TRBD1 (5 bases). TRBV5-3 is treated as an ORF (open reading frame) with a function not yet certain. This CDR3 has 15 amino acids. Trimming pared 1 base from V and 0 bases from J, leaving 10 bases between. For the CDR3, the DNA is TGTGCCAGAAGCTTGTCGGGGGTCCTGAACACTGAAGCTTTCTTT. Encoded protein: CARSLSGVLNTEAFF.

CDR3 DNA sequence: TGTGCCACCTCACCGGCGGGACCGACTAGCACAGATACGCAGTATTTT. This gives the protein CATSPAGPTSTDTQYF. This chain uses TRBV27 with TRBJ2-3, with D possibly matching TRBD2 (6 bases). V was cut by 10 bases and J by 0 bases, with 20 bases left in between. Germline CDR1 reads MNHEY; CDR2 reads SMNVEV (reference sequence). The CDR3 is 16 residues long.

This clone came up once. The V and J genes are TRBV7-3 and TRBJ2-1; TRBD2 agrees at 9 bases. The V gene's germline CDR1 is SGHTA and CDR2 FQGTGA. This CDR3 spans 16 amino acids. V trimming: 5 bases; J trimming: 5 bases; junction bases outside the gene matches: 10. The CDR3 bases are TGTGCCAGCAGCCCGCAGGGGGTAGCGGGGGACAATGAGCAGTTCTTC. It is translated as CASSPQGVAGDNEQFF.

The chain joins TRBV7-9 to TRBJ1-5; D perhaps matches TRBD1 (5 bases). The V and J ends lost 3 bases and 5 bases respectively, with 8 bases between them. The CDR3 extends over 13 amino acids. Germline V lookup: CDR1 SEHNR, CDR2 FQNEAQ (reference sequence). This CDR3 reads CASSLGRDQPQHF. The DNA of the CDR3 is TGTGCCAGCAGCTTGGGCAGGGATCAGCCCCAGCATTTT.

The CDR3 loop reads CASSGTGKVNEKLFF. The CDR3 nucleotides read TGCGCCAGCAGCGGTACAGGCAAAGTTAATGAAAAACTGTTTTTT. The V gene is TRBV5-1, the J gene TRBJ1-4; D may be TRBD1 (5 bases). The length of the CDR3 is 15 residues. Germline V lookup: CDR1 SGHRS, CDR2 YFSETQ. V was shortened by 4 bases and J by 4 bases, with 14 bases between the two germline ends.

The gene calls are TRBV6-5 and TRBJ1-4, with no clear D. Germline CDR1 and CDR2: MNHEY and SVGAGI. There are 15 residues in the CDR3. The V end lost 6 bases, the J end lost 0 bases, and 11 bases lay between the germline ends. In DNA form, the CDR3 reads TGTGCCAGCAGGCTCACATTTGCAACTAATGAAAAACTGTTTTTT. Protein: CASRLTFATNEKLFF.

By share, this clone ranks as large (0.1 to 1%). V is TRBV7-9 and J is TRBJ2-1; tentative D call: TRBD2 (5 bases). The CDR3 spans 16 residues. V was trimmed by 5 bases and J by 0 bases, leaving 14 bases between them. Germline values: CDR1 SEHNR, CDR2 FQNEAQ (reference sequence). CDR3 sequence: CASSPTGILSYNEQFF. The CDR3 DNA follows: TGTGCCAGCAGCCCAACGGGAATCCTCTCCTACAATGAGCAGTTCTTC.

The rearrangement joins TRBV6-1 to TRBJ2-4; 11 bases agree with TRBD1. Losses at the gene ends were 4 bases for V and 9 bases for J; bases not matched to a gene: 8. In germline, CDR1 is MNHNS, CDR2 SASEGT. The CDR3 consists of 15 residues. The CDR3 region has the DNA TGTGCCAGCAGTGCCGGGACAGGGGGTTTTGGCATTCAGTACTTC. Translated: CASSAGTGGFGIQYF.

The CDR3: CAWSNNRANTEAFF. In DNA form, the CDR3 reads TGTGCCTGGAGTAACAACAGGGCCAACACTGAAGCTTTCTTT. The J gene is TRBJ1-1, the V gene TRBV30; D is perhaps TRBD1 (6 bases). This CDR3 is 14 amino acids long. Germline CDR1 reads GTSNPN; CDR2 reads SVGIG (reference sequence). The germline V and J ends were trimmed by 2 bases and 2 bases, with 12 bases remaining between them.

This chain joins TRBV28 and TRBJ2-7; 7 bases match TRBD1. Germline CDR1 is MDHEN and CDR2 is SYDVKM. The CDR3 runs to 15 residues. Trimming took 5 bases from V and 0 from J; bases not matched to a gene: 7. The chain's CDR3 is CASSPGTAFSYEQYF. CDR3 DNA sequence: TGTGCCAGCAGTCCCGGGACAGCGTTCTCCTACGAGCAGTACTTC.

J is TRBJ2-7 and V is TRBV19, with 8 bases fitting TRBD1. Trimming removed 5 bases from V and 6 bases from J; junction bases left unmatched: 12. The germline V gene has CDR1 LNHDA and CDR2 SQIVND (reference sequence). The CDR3 sequence is 15 residues long. CDR3 amino acids: CASSGHRGDKGEQYF. The CDR3 nucleotides read TGTGCCAGTAGTGGCCACAGGGGGGACAAAGGCGAGCAGTACTTC. Drawing the rest from reference TRBV19 and TRBJ2-7, the complete variable domain is DGGITQSPKYLFRKEGQNVTLSCEQNLNHDAMYWYRQDPGQGLRLIYYSQIVNDFQKGDIAEGYSVSREKKESFPLTVTSAQKNPTAFYLCASSGHRGDKGEQYFGPGTRLTVT.

The chain is built from TRBV9 and TRBJ2-4; D might be TRBD2 (5 bases). V gave up 0 bases and J gave up 5 bases, with 15 bases separating them. Germline CDR1 reads SGDLS; CDR2 reads YYNGEE. The CDR3 consists of 16 residues. The CDR3 region is CASSVGGPAVQNIQYF. CDR3 nucleotides: TGTGCCAGCAGCGTAGGTGGGCCAGCGGTACAAAACATTCAGTACTTC.

The chain couples TRBV11-2 to TRBJ2-2; no firm D call. Trimming pared 0 bases from V and 5 bases from J, leaving 10 bases between. The CDR3 is 15 residues long. Germline CDR1 is SGHAT and CDR2 is FQNNGV. The CDR3, as DNA: TGTGCCAGCAGCTTAGATCTTATGCGGACCGGGGAGCTGTTTTTT. This sequence encodes CASSLDLMRTGELFF. The entire variable domain, with the rest obtained from reference TRBV11-2 and TRBJ2-2, is as follows: EAGVAQSPRYKIIEKRQSVAFWCNPISGHATLYWYQQILGQGPKLLIQFQNNGVVDDSQLPKDRFSAERLKGVDSTLKIQPAKLEDSAVYLCASSLDLMRTGELFFGEGSRLTVL.

This chain links TRBV6-5 with TRBJ2-2; D not certain. This CDR3 has 15 residues. Germline V gene data show CDR1 as MNHEY and CDR2 as SVGAGI. The V and J ends lost 0 bases and 6 bases respectively, with 11 bases between them. CDR3 amino acids: CASSYSVRSAGELFF. CDR3 sequence (DNA): TGTGCCAGCAGTTACTCTGTCCGTTCTGCCGGGGAGCTGTTTTTT.

This clone has a handful of counts. The V and J genes are TRBV29-1 and TRBJ2-7, with TRBD1 matching 7 bases. The CDR3 covers 12 residues. The V gene end was trimmed by 7 bases and the J gene end by 2 bases; junction bases not matched to a gene: 5. The germline V gene has CDR1 SQVTM and CDR2 ANQGSEA. The CDR3 DNA sequence: TGCAGCGCTCGGGACAGTACCTACGAGCAGTACTTC. Translating it yields CSARDSTYEQYF.

The V and J genes are TRBV28 and TRBJ1-5, with 10 bases identical to TRBD1. CDR1 MDHEN and CDR2 SYDVKM come from the germline V gene. CDR3 length: 15 residues. J lost 1 base, V lost 6 bases, and 3 bases had no gene match. CDR3 sequence: CASRTGGWSNQPQHF. The CDR3 DNA is TGTGCCAGCAGGACAGGGGGCTGGAGCAATCAGCCCCAGCATTTT. Drawing the rest from reference TRBV28 and TRBJ1-5, the complete variable domain is DVKVTQSSRYLVKRTGEKVFLECVQDMDHENMFWYRQDPGLGLRLIYFSYDVKMKEKGDIPEGYSVSREKKERFSLILESASTNQTSMYLCASRTGGWSNQPQHFGDGTRLSIL.

The chain recombines TRBV30 with TRBJ1-3; no definite D call. CDR1 and CDR2 (germline): GTSNPN, SVGIG (reference sequence). The length of the CDR3 is 14 residues. The V and J ends lost 0 bases and 4 bases respectively, with 10 bases between them. CDR3 sequence (DNA): TGTGCCTGGAGTGTCCAGGCAGTGGGAAACACCATATATTTT. Translating it yields CAWSVQAVGNTIYF.